This TCR beta chain was profiled in a study of cytomegalovirus exposure and HLA in healthy donors. Findings and limits, study-wide: Rarity characterized most TCR sequences, yet some public TCRs appeared in many donors.

This CDR3 spans 18 amino acids. Germline loops: CDR1 SGHRS, CDR2 YFSETQ. V lost 5 bases to trimming and J lost 0 bases, with 18 bases between them. Primers: 60 Vbeta forward and 13 Jbeta reverse. Produced via immunoSEQ multiplex PCR; TCRdb's table is partial and in-frame only. The sample consists of roughly 130,000 clones, over 60% of them appearing once. With respect to this clone: The antigen is unknown.

The rearrangement links TRBV5-1 to TRBJ2-6; TRBD1 is a possible D gene (7 bases). The receptor was isolated from a human donor in good health. Source material: PBMCs. The CDR3 protein is CASSSGHRGLSGANVLTF. CDR3 DNA sequence: TGCGCCAGCAGTTCGGGTCACAGGGGACTCTCTGGGGCCAACGTCCTGACTTTC.